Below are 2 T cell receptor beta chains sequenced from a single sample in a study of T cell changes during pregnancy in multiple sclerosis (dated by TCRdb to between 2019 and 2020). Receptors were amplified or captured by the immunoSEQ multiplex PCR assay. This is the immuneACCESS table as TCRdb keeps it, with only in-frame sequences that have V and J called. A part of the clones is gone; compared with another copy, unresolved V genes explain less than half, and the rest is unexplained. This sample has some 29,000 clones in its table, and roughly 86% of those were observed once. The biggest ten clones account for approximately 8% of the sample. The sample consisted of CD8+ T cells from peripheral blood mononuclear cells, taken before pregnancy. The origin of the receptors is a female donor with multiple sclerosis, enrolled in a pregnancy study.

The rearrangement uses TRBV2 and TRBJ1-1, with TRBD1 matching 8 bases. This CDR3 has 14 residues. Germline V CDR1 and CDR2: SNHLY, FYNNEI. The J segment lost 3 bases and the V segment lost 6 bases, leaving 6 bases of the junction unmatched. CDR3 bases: TGTGCCAGCAGCAGGGGGCAGGGGTACACTGAAGCTTTCTTT. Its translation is CASSRGQGYTEAFF.

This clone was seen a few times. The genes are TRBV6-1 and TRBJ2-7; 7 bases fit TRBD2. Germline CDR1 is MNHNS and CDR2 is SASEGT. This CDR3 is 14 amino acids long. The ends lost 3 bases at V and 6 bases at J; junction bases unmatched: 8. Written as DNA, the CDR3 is TGTGCCAGCAGTGACGCAAGCGGGGTCAGCGAGCAGTACTTC. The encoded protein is CASSDASGVSEQYF.